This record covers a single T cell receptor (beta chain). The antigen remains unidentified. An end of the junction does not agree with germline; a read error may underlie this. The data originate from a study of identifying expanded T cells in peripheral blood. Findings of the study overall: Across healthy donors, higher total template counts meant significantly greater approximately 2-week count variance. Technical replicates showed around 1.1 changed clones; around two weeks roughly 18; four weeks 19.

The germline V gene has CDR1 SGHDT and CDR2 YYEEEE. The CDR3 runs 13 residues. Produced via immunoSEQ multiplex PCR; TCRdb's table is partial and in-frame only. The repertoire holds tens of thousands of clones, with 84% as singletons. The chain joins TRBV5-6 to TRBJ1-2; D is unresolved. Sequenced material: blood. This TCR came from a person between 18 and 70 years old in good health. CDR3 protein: CASSFGTGPGDAF. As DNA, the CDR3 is TGTGCCAGCAGCTTCGGTACCGGTCCGGGCGACGCCTTC.